Presented here are 10 T cell receptor beta chains from one specimen sequenced in a study of patients and donors after allogeneic stem cell transplantation. TCRdb reanalysed the RT-PCR reads using MiXCR and keeps one entry per CDR3 protein. The sample holds about 25,000 distinct CDR3 sequences; roughly 8% are singletons and the top ten take 45% to 60%. The sequencing input was blood, either unsorted or a sorted T cell fraction (not recorded which). These receptors came from a human donor who was either an allogeneic HSCT recipient or a stem cell or donor lymphocyte infusion donor (not recorded which). It is not recorded whose cells these are; they may come from a transplant donor.

This clonotype was seen ten or more times. This chain joins TRBV29-1 and TRBJ2-1; 11 positions match TRBD2. Germline CDR1 reads SQVTM; CDR2 reads ANQGSEA. The ends lost 7 bases at V and 4 bases at J; junction bases unmatched: 9. The CDR3 spans 15 residues. Here the CDR3 DNA reads TGCAGCGACTCATTAGCGGGGGGGTGGTACAATGAGCAGTTCTTC. Its translation is CSDSLAGGWYNEQFF.

This clonotype came up many times. The chain joins TRBV9 to TRBJ1-1, with D possibly being TRBD1 (6 bases). Germline lookup yields CDR1 SGDLS and CDR2 YYNGEE. V lost 0 bases and J 1 base, leaving 13 bases between the germline ends. This CDR3 contains 16 residues. The CDR3 nucleotides are TGTGCCAGCAGCGTAGCCCCGACAGGTCAGAACACTGAAGCTTTCTTT. This sequence encodes CASSVAPTGQNTEAFF.

Many counts were recorded for this clonotype. V gene TRBV4-2 combines with J gene TRBJ2-3; 16 bases agree with TRBD2. CDR1 LGHNA and CDR2 YNFKEQ come from the germline V gene. The CDR3 loop spans 21 amino acids. The V and J ends lost 0 bases and 2 bases, in that order; junction bases with no gene match: 11. The CDR3 loop is CASSQDLTGLAGGGATDTQYF. The CDR3 DNA reads as TGTGCCAGCAGCCAAGATCTGACGGGACTAGCGGGAGGGGGTGCCACAGATACGCAGTATTTT.

Concerning this clonotype: This may come from a read error, since a much larger clone is one base off. The V call is TRBV3-1, the J call TRBJ1-6; 7 bases fit TRBD1. With 5 bases clipped from V and 9 bases from J, the junction kept 13 bases outside the gene matches. Germline CDR1 LGHDT, CDR2 YNNKEL (reference sequence). The length of the CDR3 is 16 residues. The CDR3 nucleotides read TGTGCCAGCAGCGCCAGGACAGGCCCAACGAGTTCACCCCTCCACTTT. It yields the protein CASSARTGPTSSPLHF.

This clonotype was found a few times. The chain recombines TRBV3-1 with TRBJ2-2; TRBD1 matches 10 bases. With V trimmed by 0 bases and J by 4 bases, 5 bases remained unmatched. The CDR3 length is 17 residues. Germline V gives CDR1 LGHDT, CDR2 YNNKEL (reference sequence). The DNA of the CDR3 is TGTGCCAGCAGCCAAGAGGGGACAGGGGAGGTCACCGGGGAGCTGTTTTTT. Translation: CASSQEGTGEVTGELFF.

The table lists this clonotype with a few counts. The chain carries TRBV3-1 and TRBJ2-2; 8 positions agree with TRBD2. The CDR3 extends over 15 amino acids. The V segment lost 5 bases and the J segment 4 bases; nucleotides outside the gene matches: 6. The germline gives CDR1 LGHDT, CDR2 YNNKEL (reference sequence). The CDR3 DNA reads as TGTGCCAGCAGCTTAAGCGGGAGTTCCACCGGGGAGCTGTTTTTT. This gives the protein CASSLSGSSTGELFF.

The sample holds many counts of this clonotype. This chain connects TRBV20-1 to TRBJ2-3; TRBD2 aligns across 8 bases. The germline CDR1 and CDR2 sequences are DFQATT and SNEGSKA (reference sequence). The CDR3 has 17 amino acids. J was trimmed by 4 bases and V by 2 bases; bases with no gene match: 14. CDR3 sequence reads: CSARPLMSGSIADTQYF. The DNA of the CDR3 is TGCAGTGCTAGACCCCTTATGAGCGGGAGTATCGCAGATACGCAGTATTTT.

This clonotype was detected a few times. The V call is TRBV20-1, the J call TRBJ2-7, with D maybe TRBD1 (5 bases). Trimming removed 0 bases at V and 5 bases at J, with 14 bases between. Germline V gene lookup returns CDR1 DFQATT and CDR2 SNEGSKA (reference sequence). The CDR3 sequence is 14 residues long. Written as DNA, the CDR3 is TGCAGTGCTAGAGAAGACAAGGGGCACCACGAGCAGTACTTC. It yields the protein CSAREDKGHHEQYF.

At least ten counts were recorded for this clonotype. V and J are TRBV29-1 and TRBJ2-5; D unresolved. From germline, CDR1 is SQVTM and CDR2 ANQGSEA. V lost 6 bases and J 4 bases, leaving 9 bases between the germline ends. The CDR3 covers 11 residues. The CDR3 sequence: CSVEPLETQYF. In DNA, the CDR3 is TGCAGCGTGGAGCCCCTAGAGACCCAGTACTTC.

The table lists this clonotype with many counts. This sequence joins TRBV20-1 and TRBJ1-1; maybe TRBD1 (5 bases). Trimming stripped 0 bases from V and 1 base from J, with 15 bases between. Looked up from germline, CDR1 is DFQATT and CDR2 is SNEGSKA (reference sequence). The length of the CDR3 is 16 residues. In nucleotides, the CDR3 is TGCAGTGCTAGAGATCGGTTGCAAGGGGCGAACACTGAAGCTTTCTTT. It translates to CSARDRLQGANTEAFF.